The present entry profiles one TCR beta chain with its context. Its matching antigen is unknown. The sample is drawn from a study of cytomegalovirus exposure and HLA in healthy donors. Findings and limits, study-wide: A later analysis associated approximately 17,000 TCR beta sequences with HLA alleles at a 0.05 false discovery rate.

This CDR3 contains 14 residues. The V end lost 1 base, the J end lost 4 bases, and 12 bases lay between the germline ends. Germline-derived CDR1 and CDR2 are SGHRS and YFSETQ. The PCR employed 60 Vbeta primers together with 13 Jbeta primers. Sequencing used immunoSEQ multiplex PCR; TCRdb keeps in-frame clones, though not all of them. In the table there are about 180,000 clones, about 78% of which are singletons. This clonotype was sampled from a man aged 35-49 years in good health and CMV-seronegative. Sequencing was performed on PBMCs. J is TRBJ2-7 and V is TRBV5-1, with TRBD2 as a possible D gene (7 bases). In nucleotides, the CDR3 is TGCGCCAGCAGCTTGAGAGGGGGGGCGTACGAGCAGTACTTC. Translating it yields CASSLRGGAYEQYF.